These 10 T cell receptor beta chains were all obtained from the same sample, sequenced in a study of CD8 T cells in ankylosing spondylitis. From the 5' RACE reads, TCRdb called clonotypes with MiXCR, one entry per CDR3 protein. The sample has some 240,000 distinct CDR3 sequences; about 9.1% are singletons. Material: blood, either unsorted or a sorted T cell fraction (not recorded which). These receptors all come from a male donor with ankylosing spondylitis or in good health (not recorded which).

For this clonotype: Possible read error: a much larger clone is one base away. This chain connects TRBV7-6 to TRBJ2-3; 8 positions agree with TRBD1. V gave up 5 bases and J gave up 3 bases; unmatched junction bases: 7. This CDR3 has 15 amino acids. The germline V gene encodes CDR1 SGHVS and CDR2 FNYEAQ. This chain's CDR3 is CASSRYRGKTDTQYF. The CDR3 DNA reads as TGTGCCAGCAGCAGATACAGGGGGAAGACAGATACGCAGTATTTT.

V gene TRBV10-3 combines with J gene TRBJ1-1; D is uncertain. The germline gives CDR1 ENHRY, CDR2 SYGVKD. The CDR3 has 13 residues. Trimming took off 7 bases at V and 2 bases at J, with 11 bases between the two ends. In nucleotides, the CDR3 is TGTGCCATCACCGAGGACCCTAACACTGAAGCTTTCTTT. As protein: CAITEDPNTEAFF.

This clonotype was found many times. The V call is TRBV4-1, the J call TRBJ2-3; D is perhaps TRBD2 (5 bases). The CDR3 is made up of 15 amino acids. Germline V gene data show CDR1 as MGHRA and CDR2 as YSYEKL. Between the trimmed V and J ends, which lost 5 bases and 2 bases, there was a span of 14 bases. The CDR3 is CASSERSPVTDTQYF. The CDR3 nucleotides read TGCGCCAGCAGCGAGCGGAGCCCTGTCACAGATACGCAGTATTTT.

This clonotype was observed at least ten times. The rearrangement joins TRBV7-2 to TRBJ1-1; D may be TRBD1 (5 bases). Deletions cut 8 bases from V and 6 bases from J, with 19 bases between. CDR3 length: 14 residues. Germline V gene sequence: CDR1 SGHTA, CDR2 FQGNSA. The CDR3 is CASQEAGGVSEAFF. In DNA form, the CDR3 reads TGTGCCAGCCAAGAGGCGGGGGGGGTCTCTGAAGCTTTCTTT.

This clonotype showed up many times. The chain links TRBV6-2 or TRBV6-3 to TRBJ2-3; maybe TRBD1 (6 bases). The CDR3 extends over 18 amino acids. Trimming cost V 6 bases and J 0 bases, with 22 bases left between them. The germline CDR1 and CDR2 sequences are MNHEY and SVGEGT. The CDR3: CASSYRLTGQGSTDTQYF. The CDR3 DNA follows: TGTGCCAGCAGCTACCGCCTTACTGGGCAGGGGAGCACAGATACGCAGTATTTT.

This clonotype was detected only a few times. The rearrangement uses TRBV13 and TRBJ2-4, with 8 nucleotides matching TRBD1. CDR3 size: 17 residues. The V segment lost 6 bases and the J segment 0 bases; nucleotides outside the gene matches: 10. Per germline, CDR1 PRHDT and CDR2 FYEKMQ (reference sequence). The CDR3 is CASRPATGALAKNIQYF. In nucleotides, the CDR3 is TGTGCCAGCAGGCCGGCGACAGGGGCGCTAGCCAAAAACATTCAGTACTTC.

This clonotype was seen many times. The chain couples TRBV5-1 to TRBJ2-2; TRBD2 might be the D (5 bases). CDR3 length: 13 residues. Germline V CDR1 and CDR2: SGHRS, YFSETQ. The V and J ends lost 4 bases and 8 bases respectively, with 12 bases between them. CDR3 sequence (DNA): TGCGCCAGCAGCGCCAGGACTGAAGGGGAGCTGTTTTTT. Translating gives CASSARTEGELFF.

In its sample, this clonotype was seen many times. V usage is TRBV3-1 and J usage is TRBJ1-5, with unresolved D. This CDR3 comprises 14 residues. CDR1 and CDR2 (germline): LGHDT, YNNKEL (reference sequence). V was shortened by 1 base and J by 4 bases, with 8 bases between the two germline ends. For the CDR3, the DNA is TGTGCCAGCAGCCAAGGGACCTTAAATCAGCCCCAGCATTTT. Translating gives CASSQGTLNQPQHF. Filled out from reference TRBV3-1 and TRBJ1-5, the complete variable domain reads DTAVSQTPKYLVTQMGNDKSIKCEQNLGHDTMYWYKQDSKKFLKIMFSYNNKELIINETVPNRFSPKSPDKAHLNLHINSLELGDSAVYFCASSQGTLNQPQHFGDGTRLSIL.

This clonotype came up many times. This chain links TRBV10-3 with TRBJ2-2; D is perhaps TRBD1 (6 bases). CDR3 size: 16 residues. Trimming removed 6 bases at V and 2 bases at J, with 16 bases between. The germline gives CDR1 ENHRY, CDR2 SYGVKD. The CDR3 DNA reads TGTGCCATCAGCCTCGAAGGACAGATTAACACCGGGGAGCTGTTTTTT. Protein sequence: CAISLEGQINTGELFF.

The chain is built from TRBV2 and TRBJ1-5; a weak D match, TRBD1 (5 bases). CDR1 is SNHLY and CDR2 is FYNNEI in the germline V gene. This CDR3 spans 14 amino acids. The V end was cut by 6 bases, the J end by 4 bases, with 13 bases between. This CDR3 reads CASSVDKGNQPQHF. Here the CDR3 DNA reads TGTGCCAGCAGCGTAGACAAGGGGAATCAGCCCCAGCATTTT.